The 3 T cell receptor beta chains given below trace back to one sample, sequenced in a study of CD8+ T cells in alopecia areata. Indicated treatment: oral pan-JAK inhibitor, 5-10 mg twice daily. Extracted RNA was reverse transcribed into cDNA, the sequencing template. Repertoires were generated with immunoSEQ multiplex PCR, while TCRdb's copy carries only in-frame clones and drops some. The sample has approximately 280,000 clones; 58% are singletons. Material: CD4+ T cells sorted from blood, obtained at week 24, from a patient treated with tofacitinib. The receptors here all came from a human donor with alopecia areata.

The sample holds one count of this clone. The chain joins TRBV6-1 to TRBJ2-3; D is possibly TRBD1 or TRBD2 (6 bases each). This CDR3 is built from 14 residues. Deletions cut 1 base from V and 14 bases from J, with 19 bases between. CDR1 is MNHNS, CDR2 SASEGT, per germline. The CDR3 DNA is TGTGCCAGCAGTGAAGGGGGGGCGGGACGCAGTCGGTATTTT. The encoded protein is CASSEGGAGRSRYF.

The J gene is TRBJ2-7, the V gene TRBV20-1, with a tentative D call TRBD2 (5 bases). The CDR3 totals 11 residues. CDR1 is DFQATT, CDR2 SNEGSKA, per germline (reference sequence). V shed 3 bases and J shed 6 bases, with 9 bases lying between them. CDR3 sequence reads: CSASMAGEQYF. The CDR3 coding sequence is TGCAGTGCTAGTATGGCGGGCGAGCAGTACTTC.

V is TRBV7-2 and J is TRBJ2-2; D perhaps matches TRBD2 (5 bases). CDR3 length: 15 amino acids. V shed 5 bases and J shed 3 bases, with 13 bases lying between them. Looked up from germline, CDR1 is SGHTA and CDR2 is FQGNSA. CDR3 nucleotide sequence: TGTGCCAGCAGCACAACGGGATTTTACACCGGGGAGCTGTTTTTT. Translation: CASSTTGFYTGELFF.